The 15 T cell receptor beta chains below come from one sample, sequenced in a study of beta chain features in type 1 diabetes. The investigators reverse transcribed all of the isolated RNA, so they sequenced expressed TCRB transcripts. Produced via immunoSEQ multiplex PCR; TCRdb's table is partial and in-frame only. The sample records about 900,000 clones, roughly 17% being singletons. Material: naive CD4+ T cells from blood. These receptors were collected from a woman younger than 30 in good health.

For the CDR3, the DNA is TGTGCCAGCAGCATGGACAGCTACAATGAGCAGTTCTTC. It encodes CASSMDSYNEQFF. The chain is built from TRBV6-5 and TRBJ2-1; D may be TRBD1 (6 bases). Germline values: CDR1 MNHEY, CDR2 SVGAGI. This CDR3 is 13 amino acids long. V lost 6 bases and J lost 3, with 9 bases in between.

This chain links TRBV19 with TRBJ1-2; D is uncertain. Deletions cut 3 bases from V and 3 bases from J, with 14 bases between. The V gene's germline CDR1 is LNHDA and CDR2 SQIVND (reference sequence). The length of the CDR3 is 15 residues. CDR3 amino acids: CASSIELSYYYGYTF. Written as DNA, the CDR3 is TGTGCCAGTAGTATCGAGCTATCTTACTACTATGGCTACACCTTC.

This clone has just a few counts. This chain joins TRBV21-1 and TRBJ2-2; TRBD2, as called in the table, went unchecked against the DNA. TRBV21-1 is termed a pseudogene. The CDR3 covers 17 residues. This CDR3 reads CASSKEEGPRGTGELFF. The CDR3, as DNA: TGTGCCAGCAGCAAAGAGGAGGGTCCAAGGGGCACCGGGGAGCTGTTTTTT.

With regard to this clone: The same CDR3 can be traced to other DNA sequences in this sample. This chain links TRBV4-3 with TRBJ1-1; D is unclear. The germline V gene has CDR1 LGHNA and CDR2 YSLEER. This CDR3 is 13 amino acids long. With 0 bases removed from V and 5 bases from J, the gap between germline ends came to 7 bases. In DNA, the CDR3 is TGCGCCAGCAGCCAAGATGTGAGTACTGAAGCTTTCTTT. Protein: CASSQDVSTEAFF.

The rearrangement uses TRBV5-6 and TRBJ2-7; TRBD1 matches at 8 bases. V dropped 4 bases and J dropped 2; count of bases not matched to a gene: 5. This CDR3 comprises 14 residues. Germline assignment: CDR1 SGHDT and CDR2 YYEEEE. In nucleotides, the CDR3 is TGTGCCAGCAGCAAGACAGGGGTCACCTACGAGCAGTACTTC. Its protein product is CASSKTGVTYEQYF.

V is TRBV4-3 and J is TRBJ1-5; 7 bases agree with TRBD1. The CDR3 sequence is 17 residues long. Germline V gene lookup returns CDR1 LGHNA and CDR2 YSLEER. Unmatched junction bases numbered 9, after V lost 0 bases and J lost 4 bases. The CDR3 sequence is CASSQDAARTGNQPQHF. The CDR3 DNA reads as TGCGCCAGCAGCCAAGATGCGGCCCGGACAGGTAATCAGCCCCAGCATTTT.

This clone was found a few times. This chain uses TRBV19 with TRBJ1-5; D possibly corresponds to TRBD1 (6 bases). Germline CDR1 reads LNHDA; CDR2 reads SQIVND (reference sequence). CDR3 length equals 12 residues. The V end was cut by 7 bases, the J end by 12 bases, with 16 bases between. The CDR3 DNA reads TGTGCCAGTACTCCGGGGGAGGGACACCAGCATTTT. It yields the protein CASTPGEGHQHF. Complete variable domain (other parts from reference TRBV19 and TRBJ1-5): DGGITQSPKYLFRKEGQNVTLSCEQNLNHDAMYWYRQDPGQGLRLIYYSQIVNDFQKGDIAEGYSVSREKKESFPLTVTSAQKNPTAFYLCASTPGEGHQHFGDGTRLSIL.

V is TRBV11-2 and J is TRBJ2-7, with 9 bases aligning to TRBD2. V gave up 1 base and J gave up 6 bases; unmatched junction bases: 4. The CDR3 consists of 14 residues. CDR1 and CDR2 (germline): SGHAT, FQNNGV. The DNA of the CDR3 is TGTGCCAGCAGCTTAGTTCGAGCGGGAGGCGAGCAGTACTTC. The encoded protein is CASSLVRAGGEQYF. The full variable domain, completed using reference TRBV11-2 and TRBJ2-7, is EAGVAQSPRYKIIEKRQSVAFWCNPISGHATLYWYQQILGQGPKLLIQFQNNGVVDDSQLPKDRFSAERLKGVDSTLKIQPAKLEDSAVYLCASSLVRAGGEQYFGPGTRLTVT.

This clone has more than one count but fewer than ten. V and J are TRBV5-1 and TRBJ1-4; D perhaps matches TRBD1 (5 bases). Trimming pared 5 bases from V and 6 bases from J, leaving 14 bases between. Germline CDR1 is SGHRS and CDR2 is YFSETQ. The CDR3 runs to 14 residues. The CDR3 DNA follows: TGCGCCAGCAGACCAGGACCGGGGCATGAAAAACTGTTTTTT. It specifies CASRPGPGHEKLFF. Supplemented by reference TRBV5-1 and TRBJ1-4, the full variable domain reads KAGVTQTPRYLIKTRGQQVTLSCSPISGHRSVSWYQQTPGQGLQFLFEYFSETQRNKGNFPGRFSGRQFSNSRSEMNVSTLELGDSALYLCASRPGPGHEKLFFGSGTQLSVL.

This clone was detected only a few times. This rearrangement joins TRBV7-9 to TRBJ2-7; 8 nucleotides match TRBD2. J gave up 3 bases and V 7 bases, and 8 bases lay outside the gene matches. Germline V gives CDR1 SEHNR, CDR2 FQNEAQ (reference sequence). The CDR3 is made up of 14 amino acids. The CDR3 nucleotides are TGTGCCAGCACTGAAACTAGCGGAAACTACGAGCAGTACTTC. This encodes CASTETSGNYEQYF.

This sequence joins TRBV6-1 and TRBJ1-5; TRBD1 matches at 7 bases. This CDR3 comprises 15 residues. With V trimmed by 6 bases and J by 7 bases, 12 bases remained unmatched. The V gene's germline CDR1 is MNHNS and CDR2 SASEGT. This chain's CDR3 is CASSAATGSGQPQHF. The CDR3, as DNA: TGTGCCAGCAGCGCTGCGACAGGGTCGGGACAGCCCCAGCATTTT.

This clone came up a few times. The chain is built from TRBV14 and TRBJ2-5; D gene uncertain. Trimming took 1 base from V and 2 from J, leaving 8 bases between them. The CDR3 covers 14 residues. In germline, CDR1 is SGHDN, CDR2 FVKESK. The CDR3 loop is CASSQGAMQETQYF. CDR3 nucleotides: TGTGCCAGCAGCCAAGGAGCGATGCAAGAGACCCAGTACTTC.

Remarks on this clone: The junction departs from germline at one end; a sequencing error may be responsible. This chain connects TRBV28 to TRBJ2-1, with D unclear. Germline V gives CDR1 MDHEN, CDR2 SYDVKM. This CDR3 comprises 15 residues. The DNA of the CDR3 is TGTGCCAGCAGATTCGGTGGGATATCCTCCAATGAGCAGTTCTTC. Translation: CASRFGGISSNEQFF.

This clone has more than one count but fewer than ten. Other DNA sequences from this sample encode an identical CDR3 as well. The chain couples TRBV7-9 to TRBJ2-1; 7 nucleotides agree with TRBD2. The CDR3 has 13 amino acids. The germline V gene has CDR1 SEHNR and CDR2 FQNEAQ (reference sequence). With V trimmed by 1 base and J by 8 bases, 2 bases remained unmatched. The CDR3 loop reads CASSLGGGDEQFF. The CDR3 DNA is TGTGCCAGCAGCTTAGGGGGAGGGGATGAGCAGTTCTTC.

This clone was picked up a small number of times. The chain is built from TRBV5-1 and TRBJ1-4; D is unclear. The CDR3 has 15 amino acids. The V end lost 0 bases, the J end lost 5 bases, and 11 bases lay between the germline ends. Germline loops: CDR1 SGHRS, CDR2 YFSETQ. The CDR3 is CASSLAGKGNEKLFF. The CDR3, as DNA: TGCGCCAGCAGCTTGGCCGGGAAAGGAAATGAAAAACTGTTTTTT.